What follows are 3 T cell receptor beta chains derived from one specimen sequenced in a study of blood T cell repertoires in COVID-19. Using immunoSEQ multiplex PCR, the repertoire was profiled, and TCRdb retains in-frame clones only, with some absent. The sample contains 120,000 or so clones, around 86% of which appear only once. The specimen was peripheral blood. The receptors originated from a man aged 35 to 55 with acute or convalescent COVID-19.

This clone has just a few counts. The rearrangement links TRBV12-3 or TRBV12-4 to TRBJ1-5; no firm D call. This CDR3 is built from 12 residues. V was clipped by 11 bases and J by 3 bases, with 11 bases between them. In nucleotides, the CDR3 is TGTGCCGTCGGGAAAACCAATCAGCCCCAGCATTTT. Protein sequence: CAVGKTNQPQHF.

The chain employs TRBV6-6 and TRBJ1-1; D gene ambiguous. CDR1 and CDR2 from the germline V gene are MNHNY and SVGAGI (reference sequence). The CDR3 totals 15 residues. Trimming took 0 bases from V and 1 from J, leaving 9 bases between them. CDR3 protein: CASSYSAAGNTEAFF. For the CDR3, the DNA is TGTGCCAGCAGTTACTCTGCAGCGGGGAACACTGAAGCTTTCTTT.

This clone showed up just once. In nucleotides, the CDR3 is TGTGCCATCAGTGAGCCACAGGTACGAGCTGGAAACACCATATATTTT. Its protein product is CAISEPQVRAGNTIYF. This chain connects TRBV10-3 to TRBJ1-3; D might be TRBD1 (5 bases). The V end lost 2 bases, the J end lost 2 bases, and 13 bases lay between the germline ends. The CDR3 is made up of 16 amino acids. Germline lookup yields CDR1 ENHRY and CDR2 SYGVKD.